The rows below give T cell receptor beta chains drawn from one sample of a study of blood T cell repertoires in COVID-19. The table came from immunoSEQ multiplex PCR; TCRdb's copy has only in-frame clones and leaves some out. The table has a few hundred thousand clones, around 80% seen once. Sequencing was done on a sample of peripheral blood. Receptors originate from a woman aged 70-85 years with acute or convalescent COVID-19. The CDR3 runs from the conserved cysteine through the conserved F or W. D genes are given only for firm matches. Part of the rows lack a size; the others show once, few, many or a class for expanded clones.

len: 16; d_gene: TRBD1; v_gene: TRBV4-3; abundance: -; j_gene: TRBJ2-7; CDR3nt: TGCGCCAGCGGTAAAGGCGCGGGACAGGGTCGACTCGAGCAGTACTTC; CDR3aa: CASGKGAGQGRLEQYF
len: 11; d_gene: -; v_gene: TRBV2; abundance: -; j_gene: TRBJ1-2; CDR3nt: TGTGCCAGCAGTGTCGACAGTGGCTACACCTTC; CDR3aa: CASSVDSGYTF
len: 15; d_gene: TRBD2; v_gene: TRBV3-1/TRBV3-2; abundance: -; j_gene: TRBJ2-3; CDR3nt: TGTGCCAGCAGCCAAGCTAGCGGACGCACAGATACGCAGTATTTT; CDR3aa: CASSQASGRTDTQYF
len: 16; d_gene: -; v_gene: TRBV2; abundance: -; j_gene: TRBJ1-5; CDR3nt: TGTGCCAGCAGTCAGGGGTCGGGGGGGCGCAATCAGCCCCAGCATTTT; CDR3aa: CASSQGSGGRNQPQHF
len: 12; d_gene: -; v_gene: TRBV12-3/TRBV12-4; abundance: -; j_gene: TRBJ2-5; CDR3nt: TGTGCCAGCAGCTCCCGAAGGGGTGCCCAGTACTTC; CDR3aa: CASSSRRGAQYF
len: 14; d_gene: -; v_gene: TRBV6-2/TRBV6-3; abundance: -; j_gene: TRBJ1-5; CDR3nt: TGTGCCAGCAGCGACGGGGGTGTCGGACAGCCCCAGCATTTT; CDR3aa: CASSDGGVGQPQHF
len: 14; d_gene: TRBD2; v_gene: TRBV5-1; abundance: -; j_gene: TRBJ2-3; CDR3nt: TGCGCCAGCAGAGCGGGGGTTGCCACAGATACGCAGTATTTT; CDR3aa: CASRAGVATDTQYF
len: 16; d_gene: -; v_gene: TRBV10-3; abundance: once; j_gene: TRBJ1-6; CDR3nt: TGTGCCATCAGTGAGCCCGGTTTGAGCAGGAACTGGCCCCTCCACTTT; CDR3aa: CAISEPGLSRNWPLHF
len: 15; d_gene: TRBD1; v_gene: TRBV5-1; abundance: -; j_gene: TRBJ1-1; CDR3nt: TGCGCCAGCAGCTTGGAGGGACAGGTGGGAACTGAAGCTTTCTTT; CDR3aa: CASSLEGQVGTEAFF
len: 15; d_gene: TRBD1; v_gene: TRBV5-1; abundance: few; j_gene: TRBJ2-5; CDR3nt: TGCGCCAGCAGACTCATACCAGGGGGCGTAGAGACCCAGTACTTC; CDR3aa: CASRLIPGGVETQYF
len: 19; d_gene: TRBD2; v_gene: TRBV6-2/TRBV6-3; abundance: -; j_gene: TRBJ2-1; CDR3nt: TGTGCCAGCAGTTACTCCCGCGGCTCTAGCGGGGGGGCAGGGAATGAGCAGTTCTTC; CDR3aa: CASSYSRGSSGGAGNEQFF
len: 17; d_gene: -; v_gene: TRBV18; abundance: -; j_gene: TRBJ2-3; CDR3nt: TGTGCCAGCTCACCGCGACTAGGGTCATCGGGCACAGATACGCAGTATTTT; CDR3aa: CASSPRLGSSGTDTQYF
len: 18; d_gene: TRBD1; v_gene: TRBV4-3; abundance: -; j_gene: TRBJ1-5; CDR3nt: TGCGCCAGCAGCCAAGATTTACAGGGGGCGAAGGGCAATCAGCCCCAGCATTTT; CDR3aa: CASSQDLQGAKGNQPQHF
len: 14; d_gene: TRBD1; v_gene: TRBV2; abundance: few; j_gene: TRBJ2-5; CDR3nt: TGTGCCAGCATGCTGACAGGGGGCGTGCAGACCCAGTACTTC; CDR3aa: CASMLTGGVQTQYF
len: 15; d_gene: -; v_gene: TRBV5-4; abundance: -; j_gene: TRBJ2-3; CDR3nt: TGTGCCAGCAGCTCCCGGTCGTACCCCACAGATACGCAGTATTTT; CDR3aa: CASSSRSYPTDTQYF
len: 10; d_gene: -; v_gene: TRBV2; abundance: few; j_gene: TRBJ2-7; CDR3nt: TGTGCCAGCAAAGTCAGAGAGCAGTACTTC; CDR3aa: CASKVREQYF
len: 15; d_gene: TRBD2; v_gene: TRBV2; abundance: -; j_gene: TRBJ2-7; CDR3nt: TGTGCCAGCAAGGGGACACTAGCGGGGGTATACGAGCAGTACTTC; CDR3aa: CASKGTLAGVYEQYF
len: 13; d_gene: TRBD2; v_gene: TRBV29-1; abundance: -; j_gene: TRBJ2-1; CDR3nt: TGCAGCGAAACGACTAGCGGGGGCAATGAGCAGTTCTTC; CDR3aa: CSETTSGGNEQFF
len: 15; d_gene: TRBD2; v_gene: TRBV30; abundance: -; j_gene: TRBJ2-3; CDR3nt: TGTGCCTGGAAAGGTCTGGGGACCGGGGGGGATACGCAGTATTTT; CDR3aa: CAWKGLGTGGDTQYF
len: 20; d_gene: TRBD1; v_gene: TRBV12-5; abundance: -; j_gene: TRBJ2-4; CDR3nt: TGTGCTAGTGGTTTGGACCGGGACAGGGGGCCCCTCCTAGCCAAAAACATTCAGTACTTC; CDR3aa: CASGLDRDRGPLLAKNIQYF
len: 13; d_gene: TRBD1; v_gene: TRBV5-6; abundance: -; j_gene: TRBJ2-7; CDR3nt: TGTGCCAGCAGCTTGGTAACAGGGGGCGAGCAGTACTTC; CDR3aa: CASSLVTGGEQYF
len: 14; d_gene: -; v_gene: TRBV5-8; abundance: -; j_gene: TRBJ2-5; CDR3nt: TGTGCCAGCAGCTGGATCACTATACAAGAGACCCAGTACTTC; CDR3aa: CASSWITIQETQYF
len: 15; d_gene: TRBD2; v_gene: TRBV2; abundance: -; j_gene: TRBJ2-3; CDR3nt: TGTGCCAGCAGTGAACGGCGGGGGAGCACAGATACGCAGTATTTT; CDR3aa: CASSERRGSTDTQYF
len: 16; d_gene: -; v_gene: TRBV7-2; abundance: -; j_gene: TRBJ2-2; CDR3nt: TGTGCCAGCAGCTTACAGGAGGCTGTGAACACCGGGGAGCTGTTTTTT; CDR3aa: CASSLQEAVNTGELFF
len: 15; d_gene: -; v_gene: TRBV10-3; abundance: -; j_gene: TRBJ2-2; CDR3nt: TGTGCCATCAGACGACAGGGAGGTAACACCGGGGAGCTGTTTTTT; CDR3aa: CAIRRQGGNTGELFF
len: 15; d_gene: TRBD1; v_gene: TRBV6-2/TRBV6-3; abundance: -; j_gene: TRBJ2-4; CDR3nt: TGTGCCAGCAGTTCGGGACAGGTAGCCAAAAACATTCAGTACTTC; CDR3aa: CASSSGQVAKNIQYF
len: 14; d_gene: -; v_gene: TRBV7-3; abundance: -; j_gene: TRBJ2-6; CDR3nt: TGTGCCAGCCAGGGAATAGGTGGGGCCAACGTCCTGACTTTC; CDR3aa: CASQGIGGANVLTF
len: 18; d_gene: TRBD2; v_gene: TRBV4-3; abundance: -; j_gene: TRBJ2-1; CDR3nt: TGCGCCAGCAGCCAATCGGACTCGGGACTAGCGGGGCTGGGGGAGCAGTTCTTC; CDR3aa: CASSQSDSGLAGLGEQFF
len: 15; d_gene: -; v_gene: TRBV11-3; abundance: few; j_gene: TRBJ2-3; CDR3nt: TGTGCCAGCAGCCCTTCGAGGGGGGGATCAGATACGCAGTATTTT; CDR3aa: CASSPSRGGSDTQYF
len: 15; d_gene: TRBD2; v_gene: TRBV7-9; abundance: -; j_gene: TRBJ2-1; CDR3nt: TGTGCCAGCAGCCCGACTAGCGGGGGGCTGACTGAGCAGTTCTTC; CDR3aa: CASSPTSGGLTEQFF
len: 14; d_gene: -; v_gene: TRBV7-9; abundance: -; j_gene: TRBJ1-4; CDR3nt: TGTGCCAGCAGCCCCTTTGGGCCGCCCGAAAAACTGTTTTTT; CDR3aa: CASSPFGPPEKLFF
len: 14; d_gene: -; v_gene: TRBV5-1; abundance: -; j_gene: TRBJ2-7; CDR3nt: TGCGCCAGCAGCTTGGGAGGTAGTAACTACGAGCAGTACTTC; CDR3aa: CASSLGGSNYEQYF
len: 15; d_gene: TRBD1; v_gene: TRBV25-1; abundance: -; j_gene: TRBJ1-1; CDR3nt: TGTGCCAGCAGTGGCCTCGCAGGGGGCAACACTGAAGCTTTCTTT; CDR3aa: CASSGLAGGNTEAFF
len: 14; d_gene: -; v_gene: TRBV10-2; abundance: -; j_gene: TRBJ1-4; CDR3nt: TGCGCCAGCAGTGGGCTGGTGGGCTCCGAAAAACTGTTTTTT; CDR3aa: CASSGLVGSEKLFF
len: 15; d_gene: -; v_gene: TRBV18; abundance: -; j_gene: TRBJ2-2; CDR3nt: TGTGCCAGCTCACCAGGTCGGAGAAACACCGGGGAGCTGTTTTTT; CDR3aa: CASSPGRRNTGELFF
len: 15; d_gene: -; v_gene: TRBV6-1; abundance: -; j_gene: TRBJ1-5; CDR3nt: TGTGCCAGCAGTGACCCTACTTTTTCGGGGCAGCCCCAGCATTTT; CDR3aa: CASSDPTFSGQPQHF
len: 17; d_gene: TRBD1; v_gene: TRBV24-1; abundance: -; j_gene: TRBJ2-3; CDR3nt: TGTGCCACCAGTGATTGGGGCGGGACAGGGGGCACAGATACGCAGTATTTT; CDR3aa: CATSDWGGTGGTDTQYF
len: 16; d_gene: TRBD1; v_gene: TRBV18; abundance: -; j_gene: TRBJ1-1; CDR3nt: TGTGCCAGCTCACTGGACAGGGTCGTGGTCTACACTGAAGCTTTCTTT; CDR3aa: CASSLDRVVVYTEAFF
len: 14; d_gene: -; v_gene: TRBV7-2; abundance: once; j_gene: TRBJ1-1; CDR3nt: TGTGCCAGCAGCGTCGGGACATTGAACACTGAAGCTTTCTTT; CDR3aa: CASSVGTLNTEAFF